The subject of this entry is one T cell receptor beta chain. Its antigen is still unknown. Trimming took off 2 bases at V and 11 bases at J, with 12 bases between the two ends. This CDR3 has 12 amino acids. The germline V gene has CDR1 SNHLY and CDR2 FYNNEI. The entry originates in a study of beta chain features in type 1 diabetes. cDNA synthesis used the whole RNA isolate, giving expressed TCRB sequences. Clones were sequenced by immunoSEQ multiplex PCR, and TCRdb holds only the in-frame ones, with some missing. The repertoire holds around 140,000 clones, 9% seen once, with about 0.7% in the top ten. Sorting of CD4+ naive, central memory, regulatory and stem cell-like memory cells was performed via CD45RO/CCR7/CD25/CD127/CD95/CD27. The study, taken as a whole, reports: Among patients with Type 1 diabetes, TCRB CDR3s were moderately but significantly shorter in every one of the four CD4+ subsets.

This receptor was obtained from a man in his thirties or forties with type 1 diabetes. The sequencing sample was made of central memory CD4+ T cells from blood. The chain has TRBV2 and TRBJ1-1, with D tentatively TRBD1 (6 bases). As DNA, the CDR3 is TGTGCCAGCAGTGAAATTCCTACAGGGGCTTTCTTT. This translates into CASSEIPTGAFF.